This T cell receptor beta chain was captured by sequencing in a study of shared T cell receptors in the human thymus. V was clipped by 4 bases and J by 4 bases; unmatched bases: 11. The CDR3 totals 17 residues. Germline-derived CDR1 and CDR2 are MNHEY and SMNVEV (reference sequence). Profiling relied on immunoSEQ multiplex PCR, and the TCRdb table lists in-frame clones only, not all of them. The sample lists 500,000 to 850,000 clones, over 75% seen once, with about 0.0094% in the top ten. This same sample was also taken into another study, of human thymus T cells. As that report states: What appeared biased in thymic and blood repertoires was the usage of V and J genes. Highly overlapping thymic repertoires among unrelated individuals were reported in related research.

The chain is built from TRBV27 and TRBJ2-3; TRBD2 aligns across 10 bases. Sample: thymocytes. The receptor comes from a boy under two years old with a congenital heart defect. This CDR3 is CASSSSLLAGESDTQYF. CDR3 DNA sequence: TGTGCCAGCAGTTCGTCCCTCCTAGCGGGGGAGTCAGATACGCAGTATTTT.